A selection of T cell receptor beta chains follows, all from one sample in a study of shared clonotypes between healthy human individuals. Some clones are missing from TCRdb's copy, which holds only in-frame ones; the method was immunoSEQ multiplex PCR. The top ten hold approximately 23% of the sample, which has 100,000 to 120,000 clones, over 65% seen once. Sequencing was performed on memory CD8+ T cells sorted from blood. The receptors here all came from a woman under 40 in good health. CDR3s leave out the opening cysteine and the closing phenylalanine or tryptophan. Size values are once, few and many counts, or a class for expanded clones, and some rows have none.

J gene: TRBJ1-3; V gene: TRBV5-1; clone size: .; CDR3 protein: ASSLGGGEEAAGNTIY
J gene: TRBJ2-7; V gene: TRBV6-1; clone size: many; CDR3 protein: ASGVTSEAHEQY
J gene: TRBJ1-2; V gene: TRBV18; clone size: .; CDR3 protein: ASSGPRHRYGYT
J gene: TRBJ2-1; V gene: TRBV27; clone size: .; CDR3 protein: ASSFAPSPGSEGANEQF
J gene: TRBJ2-7; V gene: TRBV28; clone size: .; CDR3 protein: ASSSLPTDSPYEQY
J gene: TRBJ2-2; V gene: TRBV6-1; clone size: .; CDR3 protein: ASRPDRGNTGELF
J gene: TRBJ2-2; V gene: TRBV19; clone size: .; CDR3 protein: ASRSSGRAGELF
J gene: TRBJ2-7; V gene: TRBV11-2; clone size: once; CDR3 protein: ASSLTRDTAYEQY
J gene: TRBJ2-7; V gene: TRBV14; clone size: .; CDR3 protein: ASSQVVRTPYEQY
J gene: TRBJ2-5; V gene: TRBV28; clone size: .; CDR3 protein: ASSPGGALYQETQY
J gene: TRBJ2-7; V gene: TRBV20-1; clone size: once; CDR3 protein: SASAYREQY
J gene: TRBJ1-6; V gene: TRBV6-5; clone size: .; CDR3 protein: ASARTDYNSPLH
J gene: TRBJ2-1; V gene: TRBV5-1; clone size: .; CDR3 protein: ASSLSGGSYNEQF
J gene: TRBJ2-7; V gene: TRBV6-1; clone size: .; CDR3 protein: ASSEGPGLASIGF
J gene: TRBJ2-1; V gene: TRBV29-1; clone size: .; CDR3 protein: SDGRDGNNEQF
J gene: TRBJ2-7; V gene: TRBV7-8; clone size: .; CDR3 protein: ASSRGTSGTYYEQY
J gene: TRBJ2-6; V gene: TRBV28; clone size: .; CDR3 protein: ASSTQGSGANVLT
J gene: TRBJ2-7; V gene: TRBV7-2; clone size: .; CDR3 protein: ASSGPGQGSYEQY
J gene: TRBJ2-1; V gene: TRBV15; clone size: .; CDR3 protein: ATSRRLAGLHEQF
J gene: TRBJ2-1; V gene: TRBV9; clone size: .; CDR3 protein: ASSAGASEVHEQF
J gene: TRBJ1-2; V gene: TRBV21-1; clone size: .; CDR3 protein: ASVQVNGYT
J gene: TRBJ1-3; V gene: TRBV9; clone size: .; CDR3 protein: ASSDNSGNTIY
J gene: TRBJ2-1; V gene: TRBV5-1; clone size: .; CDR3 protein: ASSTDHTAYNEQF
J gene: TRBJ2-5; V gene: TRBV25-1; clone size: many; CDR3 protein: ASSESGADRETQY
J gene: TRBJ1-3; V gene: TRBV27; clone size: .; CDR3 protein: ASSSRTGKNSGNTIY
J gene: TRBJ2-7; V gene: TRBV6-1; clone size: .; CDR3 protein: ASRERQGRHEQY
J gene: TRBJ1-2; V gene: TRBV7-9; clone size: .; CDR3 protein: ASSTSLAYGYT
J gene: TRBJ2-1; V gene: TRBV5-1; clone size: .; CDR3 protein: ASSLNSGSYNEQF
J gene: TRBJ2-5; V gene: TRBV6-1; clone size: few; CDR3 protein: ASSEFSGTGEETQY
J gene: TRBJ2-1; V gene: TRBV4-1; clone size: .; CDR3 protein: ASSQPALLAGGNEQF
J gene: TRBJ1-1; V gene: TRBV10-3; clone size: .; CDR3 protein: AISAQEGAEAF
J gene: TRBJ2-7; V gene: TRBV5-6; clone size: .; CDR3 protein: ASSLVGQTYEQY
J gene: TRBJ2-1; V gene: TRBV11-2; clone size: once; CDR3 protein: ASSLAQPGQRIHNEQF
J gene: TRBJ1-2; V gene: TRBV4-1; clone size: once; CDR3 protein: ASSQPRGQGTGYT
J gene: TRBJ2-1; V gene: TRBV5-1; clone size: .; CDR3 protein: ASSRTSGYNEQF
J gene: TRBJ2-3; V gene: TRBV7-7; clone size: few; CDR3 protein: ASSFYPFSTDTQY
J gene: TRBJ2-1; V gene: TRBV11-2; clone size: .; CDR3 protein: ASSLDQAESYNEQF
J gene: TRBJ2-3; V gene: TRBV21-1; clone size: .; CDR3 protein: ASSAQASTDTQY
J gene: TRBJ2-1; V gene: TRBV27; clone size: .; CDR3 protein: ASRLGQGALDEQF
J gene: TRBJ1-1; V gene: TRBV4-1; clone size: .; CDR3 protein: ASSRRQVENTEAF
J gene: TRBJ2-5; V gene: TRBV6-1; clone size: few; CDR3 protein: ASSEVRGTQETQY
J gene: TRBJ1-1; V gene: TRBV19; clone size: .; CDR3 protein: ASSIEDTAEAF
J gene: TRBJ2-5; V gene: TRBV4-2; clone size: .; CDR3 protein: ASSQGSDRVVETQY
J gene: TRBJ2-1; V gene: TRBV5-1; clone size: .; CDR3 protein: ASRLRQGASSYNEQF
J gene: TRBJ2-7; V gene: TRBV29-1; clone size: .; CDR3 protein: SVVGTGVSYEQY
J gene: TRBJ2-7; V gene: TRBV19; clone size: .; CDR3 protein: ASSPRSGAEQY